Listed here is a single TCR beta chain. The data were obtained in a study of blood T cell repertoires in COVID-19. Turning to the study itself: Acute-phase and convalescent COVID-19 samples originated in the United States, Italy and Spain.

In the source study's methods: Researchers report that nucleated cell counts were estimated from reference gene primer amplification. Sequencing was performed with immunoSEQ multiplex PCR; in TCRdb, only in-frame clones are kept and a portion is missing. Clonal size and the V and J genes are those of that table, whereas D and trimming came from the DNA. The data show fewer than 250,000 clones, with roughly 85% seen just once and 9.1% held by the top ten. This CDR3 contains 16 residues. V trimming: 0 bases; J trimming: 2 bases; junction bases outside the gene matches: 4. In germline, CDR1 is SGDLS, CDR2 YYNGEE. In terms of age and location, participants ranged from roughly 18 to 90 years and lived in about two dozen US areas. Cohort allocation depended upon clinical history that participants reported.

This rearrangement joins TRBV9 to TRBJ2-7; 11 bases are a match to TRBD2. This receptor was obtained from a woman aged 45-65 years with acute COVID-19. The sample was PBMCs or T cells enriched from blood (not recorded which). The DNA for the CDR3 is TGTGCCAGCAGCGTAGTTCCTAGCGGGGGGACCTACGAGCAGTACTTC. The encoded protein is CASSVVPSGGTYEQYF. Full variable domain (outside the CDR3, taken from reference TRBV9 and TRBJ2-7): DSGVTQTPKHLITATGQRVTLRCSPRSGDLSVYWYQQSLDQGLQFLIQYYNGEERAKGNILERFSAQQFPDLHSELNLSSLELGDSALYFCASSVVPSGGTYEQYFGPGTRLTVT.